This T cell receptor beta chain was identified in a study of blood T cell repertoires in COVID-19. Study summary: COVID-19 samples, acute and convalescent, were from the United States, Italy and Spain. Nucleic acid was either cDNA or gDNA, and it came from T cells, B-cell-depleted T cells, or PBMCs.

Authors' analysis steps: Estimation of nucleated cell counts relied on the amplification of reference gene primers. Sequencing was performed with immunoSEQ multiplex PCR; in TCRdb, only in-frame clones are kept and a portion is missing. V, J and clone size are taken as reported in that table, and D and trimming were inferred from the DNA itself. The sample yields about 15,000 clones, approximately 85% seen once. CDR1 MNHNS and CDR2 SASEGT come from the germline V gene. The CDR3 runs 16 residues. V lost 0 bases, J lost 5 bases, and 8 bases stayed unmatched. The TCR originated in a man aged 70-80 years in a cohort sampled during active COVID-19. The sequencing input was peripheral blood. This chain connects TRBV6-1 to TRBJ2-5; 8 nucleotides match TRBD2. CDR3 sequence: CASSEARGAGVETQYF. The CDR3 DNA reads TGTGCCAGCAGTGAAGCGCGGGGGGCAGGGGTTGAGACCCAGTACTTC.